The T cell receptor beta chain under discussion was sequenced for a study of cytomegalovirus exposure and HLA in healthy donors (dated by TCRdb to the late 2010s). In terms of the full investigation: An earlier analysis of around 600 of the donors reported more than 250 Gb of sequence data and some 120 million unique TCR beta sequences from about 179 million T cells. HLA typing covered class I and class II loci at four-digit resolution. Among some 400 genotyped donors of the cohort, an average of around 240,000 unique TCR beta nucleotide sequences was sequenced per donor, of which approximately 18% were non-productive. A later genetic analysis used genome-wide SNP genotypes for about three fifths of the 666 donors, treating that subset as a discovery cohort. Using immunosequencing, the study profiled T cell repertoires from about 650 subjects and related those repertoires to cytomegalovirus serostatus. Five DR-DQ haplotypes were treated as single units for association and clustering because of strong linkage in the cohort. In a later analysis, previously published TCR beta repertoires from 600 to 850 donors were re-analyzed and high-resolution HLA genotyping was added so that TCR occurrence patterns could be studied. To predict cytomegalovirus infection status, the study combined high-throughput TCR immunosequencing, statistical association of individual TCRs with disease status, and machine learning. In addition to the first cohort of roughly 670 subjects, a separate validation cohort of approximately 120 different subjects was used. Donor age, sex, ethnicity and CMV serostatus were collected together with the repertoire data. Rather than drawing on any new phenotypic data, the later analysis identified candidate immune exposures from TCR beta sequences and the way those sequences occurred across donors. The aim of the study was to test whether cataloging public T cell receptors could identify signatures of past pathogen exposure. The number of donors typed differed by locus, with about 620-630 for A, B, C, DRB1 and DQB1, 522 for DQA1, some 570 for DPA1, and approximately 470 for DPB1. Every discovery cohort repertoire had been produced on one sequencing platform. An earlier analysis of around 540 of the donors applied high-throughput TCR beta sequencing to assess whether each TCR beta V gene segment acted as functional or pseudogenic. Roughly 300 gigabases of sequencing data and roughly 81 million unique TCR sequences made up an early release that covered some 640 HLA-typed donors. Of the approximately 400 genotyped donors, approximately 83% fell in the genetic ancestry cluster associated with self-reported Caucasian donors. General conclusions and limits of the study: A further reported finding was that TCR beta sequences accurately predicted the HLA-A and HLA-B alleles for most subjects in the first cohort. According to a later analysis, most CMV-associated TCR beta chains appeared to be HLA-restricted, and the HLA associations seemed to be driven largely by CMV exposure. Linkage disequilibrium might explain the correlated functional status among segregating V segments, but an unknown experimental factor could not be ruled out. Assigning TCR associations to individual alleles was difficult when HLA alleles, especially DR and DQ, strongly co-occurred. In a later analysis, some 17,000 TCR beta sequences were associated with specific HLA alleles at a false discovery rate of 0.05. Because counts were too low, seventeen rarely observed V segments, including chromosome 9 orphons, were excluded from the earlier analysis of 587 of the donors. HLA typing was unavailable for some donors at each locus, so association tests used only the typed subset. According to a later genetic analysis, donors in an Asian-associated ancestry cluster had fewer N-insertions in productive TCRs than the approximately 610-donor mean. In a later analysis, the rate of TCR association differed among HLA loci, with DRB1 alleles having the most associated TCRs and HLA-C alleles having the fewest. Immune exposure information for the cohort was limited to CMV serostatus. The study gave a list of around 170 TCR beta chains associated with cytomegalovirus. Some IMGT-functional V segments, including TRBV6-2 and TRBV6-3, could not be told apart with the 87-base-pair reads, so those segments were excluded. Presence/absence analyses assumed roughly uniform sequencing depth across donors, an assumption that may not hold. A few of the identified cytomegalovirus-associated TCR beta chains were confirmed in vitro to be specific for cytomegalovirus antigens. Compared with equally common non-associated chains, HLA-associated TCR beta chains in a later analysis were more clonally expanded and had lower generation probabilities. V-gene and J-gene trimming of TCR beta chains was associated with a missense DCLRE1C variant in a later genetic analysis, and the association was replicated in an independent cohort. In both the original and validation cohorts, the classifier was reported to diagnose cytomegalovirus status with high specificity and sensitivity. The authors suggested that the approach could potentially be generalized to other disease states and immunological phenotypes. Several of the top co-occurrence clusters appeared to be linked to parvovirus B19, influenza, CMV and Epstein-Barr virus, according to a later analysis. A cluster of highly shared sequence variants was judged likely to represent a technical artifact of the sequencing pipeline. The cohort was sequenced for TCR beta chains only, and without alpha or paired-chain data the features that could be detected were limited. Most TCR sequences were seen in very few donors, while some public TCRs were found in many individuals. In an earlier analysis of 587 of the donors, most TCR beta V segments appeared in productive rearrangements about 87% or about 30% of the time, broadly matching IMGT annotations.

V and J lose 0 bases and 5 bases, and a span of 7 bases separates them. From the germline V gene, CDR1 is MNHEY and CDR2 is SVGAGI. The CDR3 goes from the cysteine to the phenylalanine over 14 residues. Just the 42-base CDR3 DNA is kept, in frame starting at base 1. Library generation was performed with the immunoSEQ multiplex PCR assay. A mixture of 60 forward primers for TCR Vbeta segments and 13 reverse primers for TCR Jbeta segments was used in the multiplex PCR. The CDR3 region of rearranged TCR beta genes was amplified from genomic DNA by a multiplex PCR assay. Amplified TCR beta libraries were sequenced as 87-base-pair reads on the Illumina HiSeq System. In the authors' own workflow: Across the 700 or so repertoires, a later analysis counted some 81 million unique TCR beta chains, roughly 11 million of which were shared by at least two donors. Raw reads were error-corrected and collapsed into unique sequences with a nearest-neighbor algorithm that merged closely related sequences to remove PCR and sequencing errors. To assign V, D and J gene segments, CDR3 sequences were aligned to IMGT reference sequences. Each retained sequence needed at least a six-nucleotide match to both a V gene segment and a J gene segment. A rearrangement counted as productive if the CDR3 had no stop codons and remained in frame with V and J, and every other rearrangement counted as non-productive. CDR3 was defined by IMGT convention, running from the second conserved V-encoded cysteine to the conserved J-encoded phenylalanine. In an earlier analysis of more than 550 of the donors, sequences lacking an unambiguous match to a single V gene segment were excluded. In an earlier analysis of approximately 560 of the donors, a V segment was called functional when productive rearrangements were above 56.7%, and segregating when the standard deviation between donors exceeded 5%. A statistical classification framework was built to diagnose cytomegalovirus status from the catalog of TCR beta chain sequences. In a later analysis, V and J genes were assigned by comparing TCR nucleotide sequences against IMGT/GENE-DB human TR gene sequences. In a later analysis, CDR3 sequences and most-parsimonious VDJ recombination scenarios were assigned using the TCRdist pipeline. A later analysis defined each TCR beta chain by its CDR3 amino acid sequence plus V-gene family, and excluded reads lacking a unique V-gene family. A later analysis removed several hundred highly shared, low-generation-probability nucleotide sequences to deal with suspected cross-contamination and a sequencing artifact. In a later analysis, a clonal expansion index was calculated for each public chain from normalized within-repertoire ranks of inferred template counts. A later analysis computed generation probabilities with a VDJ recombination model fitted to out-of-frame rearrangements, and checked the results against IGoR. Hypergeometric tests were used in a later analysis to score TCR-TCR, TCR-HLA and TCR-CMV co-occurrence, with a repertoire-size bias correction applied to the TCR pairs. False discovery rates were estimated in a later analysis by permuting HLA or CMV assignments 20 times. A later analysis grouped co-occurring TCRs with DBSCAN, adding TCRdist sequence similarity when clustering within HLA-allele-positive subsets. Repertoires with fewer than 30,000 or more than 120,000 public chains, plus five repertoires with anomalous nucleotide sharing, were excluded from co-occurrence clustering. TCRdb mirrors the immuneACCESS table, restricted to in-frame sequences. Some clones are absent from its copies; in checked studies, under half trace to an unresolved V gene, and the reason for the others is unknown. V and J calls and clone size are given by that table; D and trimming were obtained from the DNA. This sample holds about 110,000 clones; 65% to 75% were observed only once. The biggest ten clones account for more than 3.5% of the sample.

The cohort consisted of fewer than 700 healthy bone marrow donors. At the time of sampling, all cohort members were nominally healthy, though unrecorded immune exposures were likely present. The donor was CMV seropositive and was included in the group of 250 to 300 seropositive cohort members. A peripheral blood sample was collected from each donor, and TCR beta sequencing was performed on peripheral blood mononuclear cells. The Qiagen DNeasy Blood Extraction Kit was used to extract genomic DNA from the blood cell samples. On this clone: The specificity of this receptor is unknown. No per-base quality is available; no much larger clone lies one base away.

This clonotype was obtained from a woman aged 40 to 50 in good health and CMV-seropositive. Recombination connected TRBV6-5 to TRBJ2-2, and perhaps TRBD2 as D gene, on 5 matching bases. Sequencing was carried out using PBMCs. The CDR3: CASSYSTGTGELFF. The base sequence is TGTGCCAGCAGTTACTCAACGGGGACCGGGGAGCTGTTTTTT.